The entry below describes one T cell receptor beta chain. Participant ages covered roughly 18 to 90 years across 24 US areas. Clinical history reported by participants formed the basis on which cohorts were assigned. The recovered donors of Cohort 3 showed two negative PCRs, clearance, or symptom resolution. This CDR3 comprises 16 residues. Germline-derived CDR1 and CDR2 are MNHEY and SVGAGI. V dropped 2 bases and J dropped 1; count of bases not matched to a gene: 7. The data were obtained in a study of blood T cell repertoires in COVID-19. TCRdb's copy holds only in-frame clones and misses some; the assay was immunoSEQ multiplex PCR. Of a few hundred thousand clones listed, around 86% were seen once; the top ten hold 5% to 6%.

Input material: PBMCs or T cells enriched from blood (not recorded which). The rearrangement joins TRBV6-5 to TRBJ1-1; TRBD1 matches at 7 bases. The sequence was obtained from a woman between 45 and 65 years old who had recovered from COVID-19. CDR3 residues: CASSYASTGSNTEAFF. The CDR3 region has the DNA TGTGCCAGCAGTTACGCATCGACAGGGTCGAACACTGAAGCTTTCTTT.